This T cell receptor (beta chain) was identified during a study of cytomegalovirus exposure and HLA in healthy donors. Whole-study findings and limits: Overall, some 160 TCR beta chains were annotated as cytomegalovirus-associated. In presence/absence analyses, roughly uniform sequencing depth across donors was assumed.

Primers included in the PCR were 60 Vbeta and 13 Jbeta primers. TCRdb's table, derived via immunoSEQ multiplex PCR, lists solely in-frame clones and lacks some. Of some 150,000 clones listed, roughly four fifths are singletons. The CDR3 has 15 residues. Germline lookup yields CDR1 SGHTA and CDR2 FQGTGA. V dropped 1 base and J dropped 2; count of bases not matched to a gene: 4. With respect to this clone: Its antigen remains unidentified.

The rearrangement joins TRBV7-3 to TRBJ1-1; TRBD1 aligns across 7 bases. This sequence originates from a female donor in good health and CMV-seronegative. Sequencing input: PBMCs. CDR3 sequence reads: CASSLIRGANTEAFF. The CDR3 DNA reads TGTGCCAGCAGCTTAATCAGGGGGGCCAACACTGAAGCTTTCTTT.